These T cell receptor beta chains were read from a single sample in a study of CD8 T cells in Susac syndrome. From the immunoSEQ multiplex PCR reads, TCRdb called clonotypes with MiXCR, one entry per CDR3 protein. The sample lists 150,000 to 200,000 distinct CDR3 sequences; roughly 95% were seen once. Material: CD4+ T cells from PBMCs. The source is a human donor with Susac syndrome. Both conserved end residues are part of each CDR3. D genes are given only for firm matches. Size tells how often a clone was seen (once, few, many) or the class of an expanded clone, and some rows leave it out.

d_gene: NA
v_gene: TRBV2
j_gene: TRBJ1-1
abundance: NA
CDR3nt: TGTGCCAGCAGTGAAGACAGCTCTTCAGACACTGAAGCTTTCTTT
CDR3aa: CASSEDSSSDTEAFF

d_gene: NA
v_gene: TRBV20-1
j_gene: TRBJ1-1
abundance: once
CDR3nt: TGCAGTGCTAGAGAGCGTGGGCTCACTGAAGCTTTCTTT
CDR3aa: CSARERGLTEAFF

d_gene: TRBD2
v_gene: TRBV30
j_gene: TRBJ2-1
abundance: NA
CDR3nt: TGTGCCTGGAGTGTACTGAGCGCGGGGGGATCAAACAATGAGCAGTTCTTC
CDR3aa: CAWSVLSAGGSNNEQFF

d_gene: NA
v_gene: TRBV30
j_gene: TRBJ2-1
abundance: NA
CDR3nt: TGTGCCTGGAGGGGGTTGTCGGACAATGAGCAGTTCTTC
CDR3aa: CAWRGLSDNEQFF

d_gene: NA
v_gene: TRBV5-4
j_gene: TRBJ2-1
abundance: once
CDR3nt: TGTGCCAGCAGCCCAAGCGGCTCCTCCTACAATGAGCAGTTCTTC
CDR3aa: CASSPSGSSYNEQFF

d_gene: TRBD1
v_gene: TRBV5-1
j_gene: TRBJ2-7
abundance: NA
CDR3nt: TGCGCCAGCAGCTTGGAGGGGACAGGGTCCTACGAGCAGTACTTC
CDR3aa: CASSLEGTGSYEQYF

d_gene: NA
v_gene: TRBV10-2
j_gene: TRBJ2-5
abundance: NA
CDR3nt: TGCGCCAGCAGTGAGTCTACTCCAGAGACCCAGTACTTC
CDR3aa: CASSESTPETQYF

d_gene: NA
v_gene: TRBV11-1
j_gene: TRBJ2-7
abundance: NA
CDR3nt: TGTGCCAGCAGCTCCCCCGTCCAGAGCTCCTACGAGCAGTACTTC
CDR3aa: CASSSPVQSSYEQYF

d_gene: NA
v_gene: TRBV2
j_gene: TRBJ2-1
abundance: NA
CDR3nt: TGTGCCAGCAGTGAGGCACAGGGTCTCTACAATGAGCAGTTCTTC
CDR3aa: CASSEAQGLYNEQFF

d_gene: NA
v_gene: TRBV29-1
j_gene: TRBJ2-2
abundance: NA
CDR3nt: TGCAGCGTCACAATTAACAGGGTGAACACCGGGGAGCTGTTTTTT
CDR3aa: CSVTINRVNTGELFF

d_gene: NA
v_gene: TRBV11-3
j_gene: TRBJ2-3
abundance: NA
CDR3nt: TGTGCCAGCAGCCCGCTTTCCGGCACAGATACGCAGTATTTT
CDR3aa: CASSPLSGTDTQYF

d_gene: NA
v_gene: TRBV11-2
j_gene: TRBJ1-2
abundance: NA
CDR3nt: TGTGCCAGCAGCTTGAACCGGGACCCGGGAAACTATGGCTACACCTTC
CDR3aa: CASSLNRDPGNYGYTF

d_gene: NA
v_gene: TRBV7-3
j_gene: TRBJ1-2
abundance: NA
CDR3nt: TGTGCCAGCAGCTTAATGACGGGGCAGGGCCCAGTGGAGGGCTACACCTTC
CDR3aa: CASSLMTGQGPVEGYTF

d_gene: TRBD2
v_gene: TRBV18
j_gene: TRBJ2-5
abundance: NA
CDR3nt: TGTGCCAGCTCAGTAACTAGCGCTCCCCAAGAGACCCAGTACTTC
CDR3aa: CASSVTSAPQETQYF

d_gene: NA
v_gene: TRBV19
j_gene: TRBJ2-7
abundance: few
CDR3nt: TGTGCCAGTAGTAGACAGGTGAGCTCCTACGAGCAGTACTTC
CDR3aa: CASSRQVSSYEQYF

d_gene: TRBD1
v_gene: TRBV4-1
j_gene: TRBJ1-5
abundance: once
CDR3nt: TGCGCCAGCAGCCAAGATGACAGGGGGCGCAATCAGCCCCAGCATTTT
CDR3aa: CASSQDDRGRNQPQHF

d_gene: NA
v_gene: TRBV14
j_gene: TRBJ1-6
abundance: NA
CDR3nt: TGTGCCAGCAGCCAAGATGTTGGCTGGGGTTCACCCCTCCACTTT
CDR3aa: CASSQDVGWGSPLHF

d_gene: NA
v_gene: TRBV20-1
j_gene: TRBJ2-5
abundance: NA
CDR3nt: TGCAGTGCTACCCAGTTCGGAGTTAGGGAGACCCAGTACTTC
CDR3aa: CSATQFGVRETQYF

d_gene: TRBD1
v_gene: TRBV6-6
j_gene: TRBJ1-5
abundance: NA
CDR3nt: TGTGCCAGCAGTAGGAACAGGGGTGGCAATCAGCCCCAGCATTTT
CDR3aa: CASSRNRGGNQPQHF

d_gene: NA
v_gene: TRBV3-1
j_gene: TRBJ2-1
abundance: NA
CDR3nt: TGTGCCAGCAGCCAAGGATCTAGGGATGAGCAGTTCTTC
CDR3aa: CASSQGSRDEQFF

d_gene: TRBD1
v_gene: TRBV30
j_gene: TRBJ1-6
abundance: NA
CDR3nt: TGTGCCTGGGGACAGGGGAACTATAATTCACCCCTCCACTTT
CDR3aa: CAWGQGNYNSPLHF

d_gene: NA
v_gene: TRBV9
j_gene: TRBJ2-7
abundance: NA
CDR3nt: TGTGCCAGCAGCGTGGGGGGGCGAGGGTACGAGCAGTACTTC
CDR3aa: CASSVGGRGYEQYF

d_gene: TRBD2
v_gene: TRBV20-1
j_gene: TRBJ2-1
abundance: NA
CDR3nt: TGCAGTGCTATACCCGGGACTAGCGGGGGGCCAGGGCAGTTCTTC
CDR3aa: CSAIPGTSGGPGQFF

d_gene: NA
v_gene: TRBV10-3
j_gene: TRBJ1-2
abundance: NA
CDR3nt: TGTGCCATCAGTGAGTCCTTACAGTATGGCTACACCTTC
CDR3aa: CAISESLQYGYTF

d_gene: NA
v_gene: TRBV30
j_gene: TRBJ2-1
abundance: NA
CDR3nt: TGTGCCTGGAGTGTACTAGGGGGGGGGCCCTACAATGAGCAGTTCTTC
CDR3aa: CAWSVLGGGPYNEQFF

d_gene: TRBD1
v_gene: TRBV30
j_gene: TRBJ1-1
abundance: NA
CDR3nt: TGTGCCTGGAGTGGACAGGGTGTGAGCACTGAAGCTTTCTTT
CDR3aa: CAWSGQGVSTEAFF

d_gene: NA
v_gene: TRBV5-1
j_gene: TRBJ2-7
abundance: NA
CDR3nt: TGCGCCAGCAGCTTTACAGGAGACGAGCAGTACTTC
CDR3aa: CASSFTGDEQYF

d_gene: NA
v_gene: TRBV15
j_gene: TRBJ1-5
abundance: NA
CDR3nt: TGTGCCACCAGCAGTATTAATCAGCCCCAGCATTTT
CDR3aa: CATSSINQPQHF

d_gene: NA
v_gene: TRBV7-9
j_gene: TRBJ2-3
abundance: NA
CDR3nt: TGTGCCAGCAGCTTAGTCCCCGGGGGCCCGGGAACAGATACGCAGTATTTT
CDR3aa: CASSLVPGGPGTDTQYF

d_gene: NA
v_gene: TRBV6-2/TRBV6-3
j_gene: TRBJ2-3
abundance: NA
CDR3nt: TGTGCCAGCAGTTATTCGACTAGGATTACAGATACGCAGTATTTT
CDR3aa: CASSYSTRITDTQYF

d_gene: NA
v_gene: TRBV30
j_gene: TRBJ2-6
abundance: NA
CDR3nt: TGTGCCTGGAGTGTAGGGCCGACACGTTCTGGGGCCAACGTCCTGACTTTC
CDR3aa: CAWSVGPTRSGANVLTF

d_gene: TRBD2
v_gene: TRBV28
j_gene: TRBJ2-5
abundance: NA
CDR3nt: TGTGCCAGCAGTGGGACTAGCGGGGGGCCGGAGACCCAGTACTTC
CDR3aa: CASSGTSGGPETQYF

d_gene: TRBD1
v_gene: TRBV29-1
j_gene: TRBJ2-3
abundance: NA
CDR3nt: TGCAGCGTCGGACAGGGCTCAGATACGCAGTATTTT
CDR3aa: CSVGQGSDTQYF

d_gene: NA
v_gene: TRBV5-6
j_gene: TRBJ1-6
abundance: NA
CDR3nt: TGTGCCAGCAGCCGGAACTATAATTCACCCCTCCACTTT
CDR3aa: CASSRNYNSPLHF

d_gene: TRBD2
v_gene: TRBV3-1
j_gene: TRBJ2-1
abundance: NA
CDR3nt: TGTGCCAGCAGCCAAGGTGCCCTAGCGGGGGGGCCATGGGTCAATGAGCAGTTCTTC
CDR3aa: CASSQGALAGGPWVNEQFF

d_gene: NA
v_gene: TRBV2
j_gene: TRBJ1-2
abundance: NA
CDR3nt: TGTGCCAGCAGTGAAAACAGGGTCTATGGCTACACCTTC
CDR3aa: CASSENRVYGYTF

d_gene: TRBD1
v_gene: TRBV20-1
j_gene: TRBJ1-5
abundance: NA
CDR3nt: TGCAGTGCTAGAGATCGGTTGACAGGGAACGCTCAGCCCCAGCATTTT
CDR3aa: CSARDRLTGNAQPQHF

d_gene: NA
v_gene: TRBV20-1
j_gene: TRBJ1-1
abundance: NA
CDR3nt: TGCAGTGCTAGAGACTGGGGGGGTCCGAACACTGAAGCTTTCTTT
CDR3aa: CSARDWGGPNTEAFF

d_gene: NA
v_gene: TRBV18
j_gene: TRBJ2-5
abundance: once
CDR3nt: TGTGCCAGCTCTACGAACAGGGAAACCCAGTACTTC
CDR3aa: CASSTNRETQYF

d_gene: TRBD1
v_gene: TRBV5-4
j_gene: TRBJ1-2
abundance: NA
CDR3nt: TGTGCCAGCAGCCCCTATGACAGGGACTATGGCTACACCTTC
CDR3aa: CASSPYDRDYGYTF

d_gene: NA
v_gene: TRBV6-6
j_gene: TRBJ1-2
abundance: NA
CDR3nt: TGTGCCAGCAGTTACTCGATGCATGGCTACACCTTC
CDR3aa: CASSYSMHGYTF

d_gene: NA
v_gene: TRBV10-3
j_gene: TRBJ1-4
abundance: NA
CDR3nt: TGTGCCATCAGTGAGTGGCCGGGAAATGAAAAACTGTTTTTT
CDR3aa: CAISEWPGNEKLFF

d_gene: NA
v_gene: TRBV11-2
j_gene: TRBJ2-1
abundance: NA
CDR3nt: TGTGCCAGCAGCCCATCGGGCGTTCACTACGATGAGCAGTTCTTC
CDR3aa: CASSPSGVHYDEQFF

d_gene: TRBD2
v_gene: TRBV28
j_gene: TRBJ2-5
abundance: NA
CDR3nt: TGTGCCAGCACCTTAGCGGGGGGGCTCCTAGAGACCCAGTACTTC
CDR3aa: CASTLAGGLLETQYF

d_gene: NA
v_gene: TRBV5-1
j_gene: TRBJ2-2
abundance: NA
CDR3nt: TGCGCCAGCAGCACCCGGAGGGGGGGCTCGAGTACCGGGGAGCTGTTTTTT
CDR3aa: CASSTRRGGSSTGELFF

d_gene: NA
v_gene: TRBV5-1
j_gene: TRBJ1-6
abundance: NA
CDR3nt: TGCGCCAGCAGCTTGGTTGGCAGGGAAATGTCACCCCTCCACTTT
CDR3aa: CASSLVGREMSPLHF

d_gene: NA
v_gene: TRBV28
j_gene: TRBJ2-7
abundance: NA
CDR3nt: TGTGCCAGCCAGACACGCTCCTACGAGCAGTACTTC
CDR3aa: CASQTRSYEQYF

d_gene: NA
v_gene: TRBV27
j_gene: TRBJ1-5
abundance: NA
CDR3nt: TGTGCCAGCAGGCGAGGAACAGGAGGTCAGCCCCAGCATTTT
CDR3aa: CASRRGTGGQPQHF

d_gene: NA
v_gene: TRBV30
j_gene: TRBJ1-2
abundance: NA
CDR3nt: TGTGCCTGGAGCGACCTCTACAGCTACACCTTC
CDR3aa: CAWSDLYSYTF

d_gene: TRBD2
v_gene: TRBV20-1
j_gene: TRBJ2-3
abundance: NA
CDR3nt: TGCAGTGCCGACGAAGGGACTAGCGGGGGAGCTAGCACAGATACGCAGTATTTT
CDR3aa: CSADEGTSGGASTDTQYF

d_gene: NA
v_gene: TRBV30
j_gene: TRBJ1-1
abundance: NA
CDR3nt: TGTGCCTGGGCCGGGCAGGTGGAAGCTTTCTTT
CDR3aa: CAWAGQVEAFF

d_gene: NA
v_gene: TRBV20-1
j_gene: TRBJ2-4
abundance: NA
CDR3nt: TGCAGTGGGGTAGCCAAAAACATTCAGTACTTC
CDR3aa: CSGVAKNIQYF

d_gene: NA
v_gene: TRBV14
j_gene: TRBJ1-1
abundance: NA
CDR3nt: TGTGCCAGCAGCCCTCGACTGCCCACTGAAGCTTTCTTT
CDR3aa: CASSPRLPTEAFF

d_gene: NA
v_gene: TRBV20-1
j_gene: TRBJ2-7
abundance: NA
CDR3nt: TGCAGTGCTCACTCCGCGACAGGCGACGAGCAGTACTTC
CDR3aa: CSAHSATGDEQYF

d_gene: NA
v_gene: TRBV29-1
j_gene: TRBJ2-5
abundance: NA
CDR3nt: TGCAGCGTTGAAGGCCTCACCCAAGAGACCCAGTACTTC
CDR3aa: CSVEGLTQETQYF

d_gene: NA
v_gene: TRBV3-1
j_gene: TRBJ2-7
abundance: NA
CDR3nt: TGTGCCAGCAGCCAAGGTCTCAGTAGCACCGAGCAGTACTTC
CDR3aa: CASSQGLSSTEQYF

d_gene: NA
v_gene: TRBV12-3/TRBV12-4
j_gene: TRBJ1-4
abundance: once
CDR3nt: TGTGCCAGCAGAAGGACGGATAATGAAAAACTGTTTTTT
CDR3aa: CASRRTDNEKLFF

d_gene: NA
v_gene: TRBV9
j_gene: TRBJ2-3
abundance: NA
CDR3nt: TGTGCCAGCAGCCCCGGGACTCGCACAGATACGCAGTATTTT
CDR3aa: CASSPGTRTDTQYF